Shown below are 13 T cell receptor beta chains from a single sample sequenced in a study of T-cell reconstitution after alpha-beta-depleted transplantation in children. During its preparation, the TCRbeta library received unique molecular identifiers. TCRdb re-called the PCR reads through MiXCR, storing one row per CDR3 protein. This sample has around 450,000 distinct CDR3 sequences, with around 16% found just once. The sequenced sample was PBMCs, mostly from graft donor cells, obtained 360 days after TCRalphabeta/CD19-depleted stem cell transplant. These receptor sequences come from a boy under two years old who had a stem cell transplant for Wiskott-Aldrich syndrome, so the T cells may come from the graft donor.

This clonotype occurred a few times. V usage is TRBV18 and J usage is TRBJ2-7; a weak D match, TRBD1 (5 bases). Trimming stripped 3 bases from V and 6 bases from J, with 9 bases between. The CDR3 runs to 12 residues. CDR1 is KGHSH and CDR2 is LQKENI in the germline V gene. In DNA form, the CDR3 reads TGTGCCAGCTCACCCTCTAGGGGCGAGCAGTACTTC. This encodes CASSPSRGEQYF.

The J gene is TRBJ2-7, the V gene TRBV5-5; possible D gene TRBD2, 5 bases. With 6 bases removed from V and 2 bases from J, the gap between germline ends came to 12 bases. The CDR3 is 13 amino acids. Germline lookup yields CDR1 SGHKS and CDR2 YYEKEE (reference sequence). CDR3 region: CASNRGYTYEQYF. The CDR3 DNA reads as TGTGCCAGCAATCGGGGATACACCTACGAGCAGTACTTC.

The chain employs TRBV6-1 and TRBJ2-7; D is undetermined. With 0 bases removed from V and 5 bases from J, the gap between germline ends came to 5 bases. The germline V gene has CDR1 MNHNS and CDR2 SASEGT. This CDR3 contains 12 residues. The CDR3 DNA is TGTGCCAGCAGTGAAGCAAGGCACGAGCAGTACTTC. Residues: CASSEARHEQYF.

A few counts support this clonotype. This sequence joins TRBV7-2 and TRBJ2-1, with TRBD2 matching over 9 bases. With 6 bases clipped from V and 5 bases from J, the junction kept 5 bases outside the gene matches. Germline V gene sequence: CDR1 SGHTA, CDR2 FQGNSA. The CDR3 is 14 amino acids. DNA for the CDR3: TGTGCCAGCAGATATGCGGGGGGGAACAATGAGCAGTTCTTC. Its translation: CASRYAGGNNEQFF.

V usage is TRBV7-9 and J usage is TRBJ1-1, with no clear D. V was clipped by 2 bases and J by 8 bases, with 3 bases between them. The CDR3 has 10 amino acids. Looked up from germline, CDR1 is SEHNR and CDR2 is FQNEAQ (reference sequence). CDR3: CASSLSEAFF. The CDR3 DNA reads TGTGCCAGCAGCTTAAGCGAAGCTTTCTTT.

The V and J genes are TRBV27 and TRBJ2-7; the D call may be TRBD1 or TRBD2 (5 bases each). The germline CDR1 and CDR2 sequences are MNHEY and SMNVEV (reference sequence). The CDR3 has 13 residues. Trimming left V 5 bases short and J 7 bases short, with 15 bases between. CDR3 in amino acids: CASSRDELGEQYF. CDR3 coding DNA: TGTGCCAGCAGTAGGGACGAGTTGGGGGAGCAGTACTTC.

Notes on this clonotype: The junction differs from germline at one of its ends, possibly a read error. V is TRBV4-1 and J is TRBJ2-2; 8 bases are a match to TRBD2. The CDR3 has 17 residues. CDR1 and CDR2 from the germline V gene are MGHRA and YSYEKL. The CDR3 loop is CASGQEGSGGVTGELFF. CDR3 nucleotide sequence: TGCGCCAGCGGCCAAGAGGGAAGCGGGGGCGTCACCGGGGAGCTGTTTTTT.

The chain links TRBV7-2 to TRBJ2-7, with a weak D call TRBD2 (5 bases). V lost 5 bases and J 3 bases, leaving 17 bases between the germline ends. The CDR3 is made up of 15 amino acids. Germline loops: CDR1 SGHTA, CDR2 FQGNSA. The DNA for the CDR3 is TGTGCCAGCAGCCTTGGGCTAGCTGATTACTACGAGCAGTACTTC. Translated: CASSLGLADYYEQYF.

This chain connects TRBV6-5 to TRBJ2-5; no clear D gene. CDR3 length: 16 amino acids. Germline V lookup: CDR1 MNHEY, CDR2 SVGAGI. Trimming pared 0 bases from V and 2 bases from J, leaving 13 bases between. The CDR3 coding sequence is TGTGCCAGCAGTTACTCTGGCCGGGCTGGGCAAGAGACCCAGTACTTC. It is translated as CASSYSGRAGQETQYF.

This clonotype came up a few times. DNA of the CDR3: TGCGCCAGCAGCTCCCTAAGGGGGGACGGAGGCACAGATACGCAGTATTTT. Its translation is CASSSLRGDGGTDTQYF. The chain combines TRBV5-1 with TRBJ2-3; D is possibly TRBD1 or TRBD2 (6 bases each). This CDR3 spans 17 amino acids. The V gene's germline CDR1 is SGHRS and CDR2 YFSETQ. V gave up 3 bases and J gave up 1 base, with 18 bases separating them.

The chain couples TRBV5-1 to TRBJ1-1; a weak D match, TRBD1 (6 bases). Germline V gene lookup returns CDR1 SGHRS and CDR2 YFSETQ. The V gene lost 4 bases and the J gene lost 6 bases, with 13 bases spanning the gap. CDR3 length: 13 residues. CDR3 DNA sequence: TGCGCCAGCAGCCCTACGGGGGCCCCTGAAGCTTTCTTT. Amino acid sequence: CASSPTGAPEAFF.

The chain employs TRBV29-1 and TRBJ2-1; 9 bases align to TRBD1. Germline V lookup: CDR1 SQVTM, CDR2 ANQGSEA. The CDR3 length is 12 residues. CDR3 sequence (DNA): TGCAAGACAGGGGGGGAAGACAATGAGCAGTTCTTC. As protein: CKTGGEDNEQFF.

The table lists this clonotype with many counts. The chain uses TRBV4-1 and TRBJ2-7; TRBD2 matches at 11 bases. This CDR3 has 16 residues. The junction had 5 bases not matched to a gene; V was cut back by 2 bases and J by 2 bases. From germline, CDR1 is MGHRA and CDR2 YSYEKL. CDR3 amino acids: CASSQPASGGTYEQYF. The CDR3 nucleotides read TGCGCCAGCAGCCAACCCGCTAGCGGGGGGACCTACGAGCAGTACTTC.